The sample holds many counts of the clone carrying this T cell receptor (beta chain). Looked up from germline, CDR1 is DFQATT and CDR2 is SNEGSKA (reference sequence). V lost 3 bases, J lost 2 bases, and 8 bases lay in between. This CDR3 is 12 amino acids long. This sample is part of a study of T cells in Graves' hyperthyroidism and ophthalmopathy. Amplified regions were TCR beta CDR3 sequences from RNA transcripts. An initial round of RT-PCR targeting the TCR CDR3 relied on the HTBI primer set. Via MiXCR, TCRdb re-called the multiplex PCR reads, giving one row per CDR3 protein. The data contain under 350,000 distinct CDR3 sequences, roughly 21% of them singletons.

This chain links TRBV20-1 with TRBJ2-7; D is possibly TRBD2 (6 bases). Specimen: blood. The receptor was isolated from a woman aged 50 to 60 with Graves' hyperthyroidism. CDR3 protein: CSASSGAYEQYF. The DNA for the CDR3 is TGCAGTGCTAGCTCGGGGGCCTACGAGCAGTACTTC.